This passage covers 10 T cell receptor beta chains from one sample sequenced in a study of CD8+ T cells in alopecia areata. Reverse transcription of extracted RNA yielded cDNA, which provided the sequencing template. The method was immunoSEQ multiplex PCR; TCRdb's version includes in-frame clones alone and lacks a portion of them. The top ten hold over 15% of the sample, which has about 34,000 clones, around 80% seen once. The sample comprised NKG2D-low CD8+ T cells sorted from blood. The source is a human donor with alopecia areata.

This clone is labeled as medium-sized. The chain uses TRBV6-4 and TRBJ2-3; 11 bases match TRBD2. V was clipped by 0 bases and J by 4 bases; unmatched bases: 3. Germline CDR1 and CDR2: MRHNA and SNTAGT. The length of the CDR3 is 16 residues. The CDR3 bases are TGTGCCAGCAGTGACTCCGGGACTAGCGGTGCAGATACGCAGTATTTT. Its translation: CASSDSGTSGADTQYF.

The chain uses TRBV6-5 and TRBJ1-2; no definite D call. Trimming stripped 2 bases from V and 2 bases from J, with 6 bases between. There are 13 residues in the CDR3. CDR1 and CDR2 from the germline V gene are MNHEY and SVGAGI. In nucleotides, the CDR3 is TGTGCCAGCAGTTACGACATCAACTATGGCTACACCTTC. Its translation is CASSYDINYGYTF.

The V and J genes are TRBV28 and TRBJ1-2; D not certain. This CDR3 has 14 amino acids. CDR1 is MDHEN and CDR2 is SYDVKM in the germline V gene. Trimming took 2 bases from V and 4 from J, leaving 11 bases between them. CDR3: CASSLRPEFYGYTF. CDR3 nucleotides: TGTGCCAGCAGTTTAAGGCCAGAGTTCTATGGCTACACCTTC.

In its sample, this clone was seen a few times. The chain couples TRBV19 to TRBJ2-1, with 11 bases that match TRBD2. The V segment lost 7 bases and the J segment 7 bases; nucleotides outside the gene matches: 6. The CDR3 is 14 residues long. CDR1 and CDR2 from the germline V gene are LNHDA and SQIVND (reference sequence). CDR3 DNA: TGTGCCAGTACCTTAGCGGGAGGGACGAATGAGCAGTTCTTC. It yields the protein CASTLAGGTNEQFF.

This sequence joins TRBV27 and TRBJ2-2, with TRBD1 matching 7 bases. Germline lookup yields CDR1 MNHEY and CDR2 SMNVEV (reference sequence). The J segment lost 10 bases and the V segment lost 6 bases, leaving 14 bases of the junction unmatched. The CDR3 is made up of 15 amino acids. CDR3 sequence reads: CASREQGTLPVELFF. The CDR3 coding sequence is TGTGCCAGCAGAGAACAGGGGACCTTACCGGTGGAGCTGTTTTTT.

The V gene is TRBV7-9, the J gene TRBJ2-1; weak D call: TRBD2 (6 bases). Trimming cost V 5 bases and J 3 bases, with 23 bases left between them. The CDR3 totals 18 residues. Germline values: CDR1 SEHNR, CDR2 FQNEAQ (reference sequence). The CDR3 loop reads CASSPAEGGSRHYNEQFF. Written as DNA, the CDR3 is TGTGCCAGCAGCCCAGCGGAGGGCGGGTCGCGACACTACAATGAGCAGTTCTTC.

The chain uses TRBV4-2 and TRBJ1-6; D is ambiguous. The CDR3 is 15 residues long. The germline V gene encodes CDR1 LGHNA and CDR2 YNFKEQ. V dropped 0 bases and J dropped 9 bases, with 12 bases sitting between them. CDR3 protein: CASSQEPDSSSPLHF. CDR3 nucleotides: TGTGCCAGCAGCCAAGAGCCGGATTCTTCTTCACCCCTCCACTTT.

V is TRBV11-2 and J is TRBJ2-1; unclear D gene. Per the germline V gene, CDR1 is SGHAT and CDR2 is FQNNGV. The CDR3 extends over 16 amino acids. V was trimmed by 1 base and J by 3 bases, leaving 13 bases between them. CDR3 DNA: TGTGCCAGCAGCTTAGCACTCCCCCGAGGCTACAATGAGCAGTTCTTC. Its translation: CASSLALPRGYNEQFF.

In its sample, this clone ranks as medium-sized. The chain links TRBV4-2 to TRBJ1-4, with D maybe TRBD1 (5 bases). V was clipped by 1 base and J by 7 bases, with 16 bases between them. The germline gives CDR1 LGHNA, CDR2 YNFKEQ. The CDR3 covers 16 residues. The CDR3 DNA reads TGTGCCAGCAGCCAAGGGGGTGTCCAGGGAAGTGAAAAACTGTTTTTT. Its protein product is CASSQGGVQGSEKLFF.

The rearrangement links TRBV6-4 to TRBJ2-7, with 9 bases aligning to TRBD2. Trimming took 3 bases from V and 0 from J; bases not matched to a gene: 0. This CDR3 is 14 amino acids long. The germline V gene encodes CDR1 MRHNA and CDR2 SNTAGT. The CDR3 spells CASSELAGSYEQYF. The DNA for the CDR3 is TGTGCCAGCAGTGAACTAGCGGGCTCCTACGAGCAGTACTTC.